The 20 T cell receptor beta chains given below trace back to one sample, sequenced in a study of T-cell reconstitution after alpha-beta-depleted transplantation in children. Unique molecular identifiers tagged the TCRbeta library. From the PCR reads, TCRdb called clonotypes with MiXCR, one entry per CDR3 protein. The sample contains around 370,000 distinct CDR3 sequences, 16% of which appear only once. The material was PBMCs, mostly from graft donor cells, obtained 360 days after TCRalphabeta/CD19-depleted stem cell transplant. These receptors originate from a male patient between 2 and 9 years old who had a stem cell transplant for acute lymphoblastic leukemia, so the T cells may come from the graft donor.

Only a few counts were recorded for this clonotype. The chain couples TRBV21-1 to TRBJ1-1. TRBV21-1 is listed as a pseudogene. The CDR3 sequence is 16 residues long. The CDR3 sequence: CASSKGGPDCYWEAFF. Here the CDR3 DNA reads TGTGCCAGCAGCAAAGGGGGCCCGGACTGCTACTGGGAAGCTTTCTTT.

This chain's CDR3 is CASSFKARAPLVPYNEQFF. The CDR3, as DNA: TGTGCCAGCAGTTTCAAGGCTAGGGCTCCCTTGGTCCCCTACAATGAGCAGTTCTTC. The chain has TRBV28 and TRBJ2-1; the D is unclear. Trimming removed 3 bases at V and 2 bases at J, with 23 bases between. Germline-derived CDR1 and CDR2 are MDHEN and SYDVKM. The CDR3 is 19 residues long.

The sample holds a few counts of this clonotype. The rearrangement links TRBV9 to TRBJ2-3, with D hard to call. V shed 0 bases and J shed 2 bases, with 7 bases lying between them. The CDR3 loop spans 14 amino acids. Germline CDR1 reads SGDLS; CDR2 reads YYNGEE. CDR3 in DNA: TGTGCCAGCAGCGTAGGACAAGACACAGATACGCAGTATTTT. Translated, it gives CASSVGQDTDTQYF.

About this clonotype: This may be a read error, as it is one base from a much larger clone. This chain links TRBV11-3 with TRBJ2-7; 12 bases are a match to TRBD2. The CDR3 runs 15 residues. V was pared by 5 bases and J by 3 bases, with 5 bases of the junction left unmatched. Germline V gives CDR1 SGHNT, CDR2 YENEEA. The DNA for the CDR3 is TGTGCCAGCAGCCGGCGACTAGCGGGAGTCTACGAGCAGTACTTC. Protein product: CASSRRLAGVYEQYF.

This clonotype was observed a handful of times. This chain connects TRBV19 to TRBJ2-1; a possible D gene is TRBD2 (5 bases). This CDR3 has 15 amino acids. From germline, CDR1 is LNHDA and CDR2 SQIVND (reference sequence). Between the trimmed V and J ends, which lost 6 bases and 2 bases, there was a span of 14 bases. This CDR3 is CASSPGFRAYNEQFF. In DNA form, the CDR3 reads TGTGCCAGTAGCCCGGGGTTTCGAGCCTACAATGAGCAGTTCTTC. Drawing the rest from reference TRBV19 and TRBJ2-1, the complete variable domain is DGGITQSPKYLFRKEGQNVTLSCEQNLNHDAMYWYRQDPGQGLRLIYYSQIVNDFQKGDIAEGYSVSREKKESFPLTVTSAQKNPTAFYLCASSPGFRAYNEQFFGPGTRLTVL.

CDR3 in amino acids: CASSPYFGTQETQYF. The CDR3 coding sequence is TGTGCCAGCAGCCCTTACTTCGGGACTCAAGAGACCCAGTACTTC. The chain is built from TRBV9 and TRBJ2-5; maybe TRBD2 (6 bases). V lost 4 bases and J lost 2, with 15 bases in between. Germline CDR1 is SGDLS and CDR2 is YYNGEE. This CDR3 comprises 15 residues. The entire variable domain, with the rest obtained from reference TRBV9 and TRBJ2-5, is as follows: DSGVTQTPKHLITATGQRVTLRCSPRSGDLSVYWYQQSLDQGLQFLIQYYNGEERAKGNILERFSAQQFPDLHSELNLSSLELGDSALYFCASSPYFGTQETQYFGPGTRLLVL.

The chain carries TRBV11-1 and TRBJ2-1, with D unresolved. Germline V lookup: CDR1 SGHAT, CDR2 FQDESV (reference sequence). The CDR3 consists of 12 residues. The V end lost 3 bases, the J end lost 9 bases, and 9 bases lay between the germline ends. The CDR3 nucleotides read TGTGCCAGCAGCTTTAGGAATGGTGAGCAGTTCTTC. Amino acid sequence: CASSFRNGEQFF.

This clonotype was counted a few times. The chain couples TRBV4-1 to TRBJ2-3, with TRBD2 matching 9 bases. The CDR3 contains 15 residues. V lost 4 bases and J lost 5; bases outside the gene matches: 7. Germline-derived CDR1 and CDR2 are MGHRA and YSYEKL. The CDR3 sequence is CASSPHGLAQDTQYF. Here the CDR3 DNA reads TGCGCCAGCAGCCCACACGGACTAGCGCAAGATACGCAGTATTTT.

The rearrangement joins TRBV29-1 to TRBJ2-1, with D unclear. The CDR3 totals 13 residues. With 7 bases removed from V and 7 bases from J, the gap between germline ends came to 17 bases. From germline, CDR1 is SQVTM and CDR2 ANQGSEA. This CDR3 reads CSATWQERNEQFF. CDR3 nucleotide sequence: TGCAGCGCTACCTGGCAGGAAAGGAATGAGCAGTTCTTC.

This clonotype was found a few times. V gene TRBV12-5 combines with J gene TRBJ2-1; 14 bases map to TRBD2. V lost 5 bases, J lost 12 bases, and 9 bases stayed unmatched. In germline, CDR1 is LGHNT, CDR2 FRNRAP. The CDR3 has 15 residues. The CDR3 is CASGPAGTSGGWQFF. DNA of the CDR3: TGTGCTAGTGGTCCAGCCGGGACTAGCGGGGGTTGGCAGTTCTTC.

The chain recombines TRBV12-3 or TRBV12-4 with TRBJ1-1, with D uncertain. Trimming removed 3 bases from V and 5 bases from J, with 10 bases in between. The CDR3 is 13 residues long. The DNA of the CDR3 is TGTGCCAGCAGTTTTTGGCCGGGGACTGAAGCTTTCTTT. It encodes CASSFWPGTEAFF.

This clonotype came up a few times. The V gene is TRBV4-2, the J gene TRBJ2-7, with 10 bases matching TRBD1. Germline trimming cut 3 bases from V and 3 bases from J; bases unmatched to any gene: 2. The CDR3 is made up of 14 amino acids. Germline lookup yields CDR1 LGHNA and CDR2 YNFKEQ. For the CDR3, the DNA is TGTGCCAGCAGCCACAGGACAGGGGGCTACGAGCAGTACTTC. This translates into CASSHRTGGYEQYF.

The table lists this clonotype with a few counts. The CDR3 region has the DNA TGTGCCAGCAGCATTCGTCATAGAGCGGGACGAACCTACGAGCAGTACTTC. Translated: CASSIRHRAGRTYEQYF. The chain uses TRBV7-2 and TRBJ2-7; 7 positions agree with TRBD2. CDR1 is SGHTA, CDR2 FQGNSA, per germline. This CDR3 has 17 amino acids. Trimming cost V 5 bases and J 2 bases; bases outside gene matches: 15. Drawing the rest from reference TRBV7-2 and TRBJ2-7, the complete variable domain is GAGVSQSPSNKVTEKGKDVELRCDPISGHTALYWYRQSLGQGLEFLIYFQGNSAPDKSGLPSDRFSAERTGGSVSTLTIQRTQQEDSAVYLCASSIRHRAGRTYEQYFGPGTRLTVT.

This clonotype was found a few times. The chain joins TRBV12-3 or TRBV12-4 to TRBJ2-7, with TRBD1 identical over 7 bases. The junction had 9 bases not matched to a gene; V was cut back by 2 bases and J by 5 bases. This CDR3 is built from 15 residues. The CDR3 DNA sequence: TGTGCCAGCAGTTTAATAGTAGGGACAGCGAACGAGCAGTACTTC. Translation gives CASSLIVGTANEQYF.

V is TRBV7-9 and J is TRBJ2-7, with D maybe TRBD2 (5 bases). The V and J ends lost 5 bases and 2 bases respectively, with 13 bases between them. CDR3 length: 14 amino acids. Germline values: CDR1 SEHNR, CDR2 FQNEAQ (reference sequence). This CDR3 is CASSPPGIPYEQYF. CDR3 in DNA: TGTGCCAGCAGCCCCCCGGGGATCCCCTACGAGCAGTACTTC.

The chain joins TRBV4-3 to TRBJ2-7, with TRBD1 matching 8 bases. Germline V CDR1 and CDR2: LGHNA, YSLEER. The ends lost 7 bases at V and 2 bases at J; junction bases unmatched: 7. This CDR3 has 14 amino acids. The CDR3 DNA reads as TGCGCCAGCAAGCACAGGGGGGATGCCTACGAGCAGTACTTC. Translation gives CASKHRGDAYEQYF.

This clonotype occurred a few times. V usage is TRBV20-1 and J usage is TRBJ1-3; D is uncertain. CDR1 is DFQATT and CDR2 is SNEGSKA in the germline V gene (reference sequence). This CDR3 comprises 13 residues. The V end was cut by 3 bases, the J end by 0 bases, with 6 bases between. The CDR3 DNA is TGCAGTGCTAGCCCCGGCTCTGGAAACACCATATATTTT. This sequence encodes CSASPGSGNTIYF.

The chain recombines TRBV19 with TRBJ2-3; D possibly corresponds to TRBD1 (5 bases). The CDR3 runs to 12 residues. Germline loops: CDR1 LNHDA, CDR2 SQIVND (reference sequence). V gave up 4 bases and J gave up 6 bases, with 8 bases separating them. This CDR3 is CASSTGMDTQYF. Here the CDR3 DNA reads TGTGCCAGTAGTACAGGGATGGATACGCAGTATTTT. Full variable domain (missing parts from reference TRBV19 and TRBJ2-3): DGGITQSPKYLFRKEGQNVTLSCEQNLNHDAMYWYRQDPGQGLRLIYYSQIVNDFQKGDIAEGYSVSREKKESFPLTVTSAQKNPTAFYLCASSTGMDTQYFGPGTRLTVL.

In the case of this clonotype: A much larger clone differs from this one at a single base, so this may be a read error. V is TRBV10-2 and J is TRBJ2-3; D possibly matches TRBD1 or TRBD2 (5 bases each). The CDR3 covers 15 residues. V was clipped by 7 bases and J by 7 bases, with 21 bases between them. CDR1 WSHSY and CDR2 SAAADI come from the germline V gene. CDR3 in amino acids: CASTDGTRILYTQYF. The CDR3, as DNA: TGCGCCAGCACCGATGGGACGCGGATATTATATACGCAGTATTTT.

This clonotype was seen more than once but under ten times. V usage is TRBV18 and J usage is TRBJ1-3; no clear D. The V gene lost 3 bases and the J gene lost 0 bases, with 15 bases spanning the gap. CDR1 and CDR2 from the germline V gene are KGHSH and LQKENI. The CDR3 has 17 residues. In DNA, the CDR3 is TGTGCCAGCTCACCCCAAGGACCTCCTGGCTCTGGAAACACCATATATTTT. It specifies CASSPQGPPGSGNTIYF.